This passage covers 9 T cell receptor beta chains from one sample sequenced in a study of blood T cell repertoires in COVID-19. The method was immunoSEQ multiplex PCR; TCRdb's version includes in-frame clones alone and lacks a portion of them. The sample contains approximately 230,000 clones, 75% to 90% of which appear only once. Sequences were obtained from peripheral blood. The receptors were sampled from a man aged 25 to 45 who had recovered from COVID-19.

The V call is TRBV19, the J call TRBJ1-2; the match to TRBD1 covers 7 bases. From germline, CDR1 is LNHDA and CDR2 SQIVND (reference sequence). Unmatched junction bases numbered 20, after V lost 7 bases and J lost 9 bases. The CDR3 runs to 16 residues. CDR3 in DNA: TGTGCCAGTATCATGGGGGCAGGGGGGCTTCCGTATAGCTACACCTTC. Its translation is CASIMGAGGLPYSYTF.

Points on this clone: At one boundary the junction diverges from the germline segment, which might be a read error. The V call is TRBV27, the J call TRBJ1-2; TRBD1 matches 9 bases. Looked up from germline, CDR1 is MNHEY and CDR2 is SMNVEV (reference sequence). The CDR3 is 15 amino acids. The CDR3 protein is CAGSLVTGGNYGYTF. The CDR3 nucleotides are TGTGCCGGCAGTTTAGTGACAGGGGGAAACTATGGCTACACCTTC.

The chain has TRBV2 and TRBJ1-2, with D hard to call. This CDR3 is built from 13 residues. Germline V gives CDR1 SNHLY, CDR2 FYNNEI. The V gene lost 2 bases and the J gene lost 8 bases, with 12 bases spanning the gap. CDR3 sequence (DNA): TGTGCCAGCAGTGAACGGGGTCAGGACGGCTACACCTTC. Translation gives CASSERGQDGYTF.

V usage is TRBV19 and J usage is TRBJ1-2, with a possible D match to TRBD1 (5 bases). CDR1 and CDR2 from the germline V gene are LNHDA and SQIVND (reference sequence). The CDR3 is 15 residues long. Trimming took 8 bases from V and 0 from J, leaving 16 bases between them. CDR3 DNA: TGTGCCAGTCGCGCGGGACGGGGAGCTAACTATGGCTACACCTTC. Translating gives CASRAGRGANYGYTF. The full variable domain, completed using reference TRBV19 and TRBJ1-2, is DGGITQSPKYLFRKEGQNVTLSCEQNLNHDAMYWYRQDPGQGLRLIYYSQIVNDFQKGDIAEGYSVSREKKESFPLTVTSAQKNPTAFYLCASRAGRGANYGYTFGSGTRLTVV.

The J gene is TRBJ1-1, the V gene TRBV29-1, with unresolved D. With 0 bases removed from V and 1 base from J, the gap between germline ends came to 15 bases. CDR1 is SQVTM and CDR2 is ANQGSEA in the germline V gene. This CDR3 is 16 amino acids long. This chain's CDR3 is CSVEDEFGETNTEAFF. CDR3 DNA: TGCAGCGTTGAAGATGAGTTCGGGGAGACGAACACTGAAGCTTTCTTT.

This rearrangement joins TRBV6-2 or TRBV6-3 to TRBJ2-3; D not certain. The CDR3 spans 16 residues. Germline V lookup: CDR1 MNHEY, CDR2 SVGEGT. Trimming left V 1 base short and J 4 bases short, with 15 bases between. The CDR3 reads CASSYYGAQEADTQYF. The CDR3 nucleotides read TGTGCCAGCAGTTACTACGGAGCCCAAGAGGCAGATACGCAGTATTTT.

The chain recombines TRBV9 with TRBJ2-1; D possibly corresponds to TRBD1 (6 bases). The V end lost 3 bases, the J end lost 4 bases, and 11 bases lay between the germline ends. The CDR3 extends over 14 amino acids. Germline-derived CDR1 and CDR2 are SGDLS and YYNGEE. CDR3 region: CASSAGHLYNEQFF. As DNA, the CDR3 is TGTGCCAGCAGCGCGGGACACCTATACAATGAGCAGTTCTTC.

The chain couples TRBV11-2 to TRBJ2-7; D is uncertain. The length of the CDR3 is 11 residues. V was clipped by 5 bases and J by 5 bases, with 7 bases between them. CDR1 is SGHAT and CDR2 is FQNNGV in the germline V gene. The CDR3 nucleotides read TGTGCCAGCAGCACAGAACACGAGCAGTACTTC. Translation: CASSTEHEQYF.

The chain joins TRBV19 to TRBJ2-5; TRBD2 aligns across 8 bases. The junction had 5 bases not matched to a gene; V was cut back by 3 bases and J by 2 bases. CDR3 length: 15 residues. The germline gives CDR1 LNHDA, CDR2 SQIVND (reference sequence). CDR3 in DNA: TGTGCCAGTAGTATTGCGCTAGCGGGTCAAGAGACCCAGTACTTC. Encoded protein: CASSIALAGQETQYF.